The entry below gives a single T cell receptor (beta chain) sequence along with its context. No antigen is known for it. Per-base quality was not reported, and no clone a single base away is much larger than it. The data are from a study of blood T cell repertoires in COVID-19 (TCRdb year 2020). In the study overall: The collaborator samples originated in the United States, Italy and Spain and spanned the acute and convalescent phases of COVID-19. The material from the prospective study consisted of cDNA or gDNA derived from T cells, B-cell-depleted T cells, or PBMCs. The dataset comprised deeply sampled blood TCRbeta repertoires from subjects exposed to, actively infected with, or recovered from COVID-19. The repertoires were released in a freely available public database meant as a resource for research on the immune response to SARS-CoV-2. Samples came from the ongoing ImmuneRACE study (first 160 participants) plus 1,254 subjects from 6 global collaborators. The sample metadata nearly always contained a de-identified subject ID, COVID-19 status, age in years and sex. Where available, HLA class I and class II types were taken from metadata supplied by the sample provider and were not determined by assay-based typing. Points the paper makes about the study in general: The amount of clinical and demographic metadata varied by source and participant and was provided uncurated.

The immunoSEQ Assay, a bias-controlled multiplex PCR, was used to amplify TCRbeta CDR3 regions from genomic DNA. The paper's data handling went like this. The number of nucleated cells in each sample was estimated by amplification of reference gene primers within the assay. To quantify the absolute abundance of each unique TCRbeta CDR3 rearrangement, sequence reads were collapsed and filtered. For each sample, productive Simpson clonality was calculated as the square root of Simpson's diversity index across productive rearrangements. TCRdb carries this immuneACCESS record with in-frame sequences only. Its versions omit some clonotypes, under half of them owing to an unresolved V gene in the studies checked, with the rest unexplained. V and J calls and clone size follow that table, whereas D and trimming were derived from the DNA. The sample table holds 84,000 or so clones, of which roughly 80% were seen once. Jointly, the top ten make up roughly 12% of the sample.

Each collaborating institution followed its own protocols to collect whole blood in K2EDTA tubes. For TCRbeta analysis, collaborators shipped samples in one of three forms: frozen whole blood, isolated PBMCs, or DNA extracted from either of those sample types. V drops 2 bases and J drops 2 bases, leaving 8 bases in between. Reading from cysteine to phenylalanine, the CDR3 counts 13 amino acids. CDR3 DNA only is kept here, 39 bases in frame from base 1. As encoded in the germline V gene (reference sequence), CDR1 is SGHNT while CDR2 is YYREEE. The rearranged segments are TRBV5-4 and TRBJ2-7, with an unclear D gene assignment. The receptor was isolated from a woman in her seventies with active or convalescent COVID-19. The sample was peripheral blood. The CDR3 amino acid sequence is: CASSLTGTYEQYF. In nucleotides, the sequence is TGTGCCAGCAGCTTAACCGGTACCTACGAGCAGTACTTC. The full variable domain, completed from the reference TRBV5-4 and TRBJ2-7 proteins outside the CDR3, reads ETGVTQSPTHLIKTRGQQVTLRCSSQSGHNTVSWYQQALGQGPQFIFQYYREEENGRGNFPPRFSGLQFPNYSSELNVNALELDDSALYLCASSLTGTYEQYFGPGTRLTVT.